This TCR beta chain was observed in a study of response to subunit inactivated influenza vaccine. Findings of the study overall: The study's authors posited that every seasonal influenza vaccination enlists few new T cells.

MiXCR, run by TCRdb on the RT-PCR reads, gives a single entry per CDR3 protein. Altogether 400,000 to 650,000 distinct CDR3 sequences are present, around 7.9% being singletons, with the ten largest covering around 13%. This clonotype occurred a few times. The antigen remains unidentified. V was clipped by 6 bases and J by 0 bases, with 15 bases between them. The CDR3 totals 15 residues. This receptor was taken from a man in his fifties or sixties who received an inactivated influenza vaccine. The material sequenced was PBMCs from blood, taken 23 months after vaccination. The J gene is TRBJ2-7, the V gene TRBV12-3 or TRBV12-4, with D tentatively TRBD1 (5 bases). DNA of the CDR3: TGTGCCAGCAGCCAAGGCCCAGGGAACTCCTACGAGCAGTACTTC. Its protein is CASSQGPGNSYEQYF.